The table lists the clone carrying this T cell receptor beta chain with many counts. Its antigen is currently unknown. Template switching introduced a universal primer site, and the cDNA bore unique molecular identifiers. TCRdb recomputed calls from the 5' RACE reads with MiXCR, one row per CDR3 protein. The sample has 1.5 million or so distinct CDR3 sequences, under 35% seen once. The data stem from a study of identical twins. General observations from the study: Invariant T cells like MAIT and iNKT could partly confound the zero-insertion analyses. Reduced insertions were recorded for abundant cord blood beta clonotypes, with no such pattern in memory repertoires.

Only healthy Caucasians were included as donors. Trimming stripped 0 bases from V and 8 bases from J, with 13 bases between. This CDR3 spans 15 amino acids. Germline V gene data show CDR1 as ENHRY and CDR2 as SYGVKD. The chain uses TRBV10-3 and TRBJ1-4; D is perhaps TRBD1 (6 bases). The material sequenced was cord blood. This sequence was found in a newborn girl in good health. The DNA of the CDR3 is TGTGCCATCAGTGAGTCGGACAGTCGAAGCGAAAAACTGTTTTTT. This encodes CAISESDSRSEKLFF.